This T cell receptor beta chain is drawn from a study of CD8 T cells in Susac syndrome (dated by TCRdb to the late 2010s). Turning to the overall study: Repertoire sequencing was used to test whether CD8+ T cell activation and differentiation in Susac syndrome was antigen driven. The clonality of the CD8+ T cell repertoire was compared across approximately 11 healthy donors, around 14 Susac syndrome patients and roughly 16 multiple sclerosis patients. The investigation overall reported the following: The TCR sequencing and HLA analysis was acknowledged to have included a relatively small number of individuals.

RNA was extracted using the RNeasy kit, and about 0.5 to 1 ug of the RNA was reverse transcribed with random hexamers. TCR beta CDR3 regions were amplified with the immunoSEQ multiplex PCR assay covering 54 Vbeta and 13 Jbeta segments. To correct PCR amplification bias, a synthetic template baseline was used for both primer optimization and computational correction. Per the source publication's procedure: Reads were assigned to V, D and J genes according to IMGT and analyzed in immunoSEQ Analyzer, with only productive sequences retained. To calculate clonality, Shannon entropy was normalized by log2 of the number of productive unique sequences and then subtracted from one. Public and private clones were assessed among the 100 most prevalent clones of each patient and control. Clones were defined as Susac-specific when absent from the healthy and MS cohorts, from fewer than 1,300 published viral clones and from other ImmuneACCESS disease sequences. The raw public data were reprocessed by TCRdb itself: fastp quality trimming at Q25, MiXCR clonotype calling, in-frame beta chains only. All rows with the same CDR3 protein become a single entry with the most common DNA and genes. Clone size and V and J calls follow TCRdb, not the original study. This sample gives some 150,000 distinct CDR3 sequences in total; roughly 95% of them show up just once. The ten largest clones add up to 0.15% of the sample.

In this sample, this clonotype turned up once. What antigen it recognizes has not been identified. Qualities for individual bases were not recorded, and no much larger clone is one base off. One read offers little support. V trim: 0 bases; J trim: 1 base; unmatched bases: 3. The germline V gene supplies CDR1 SGHRS and CDR2 YFSETQ. From its cysteine to its phenylalanine, the CDR3 spans 15 amino acids. Left in the record is the CDR3 DNA by itself, 45 bases read in frame from the first base. High-throughput TCR beta sequencing profiled peripheral blood CD8+ and CD4+ T cells from healthy donors, Susac syndrome patients and multiple sclerosis patients. Treatment-naive patients with stable or active relapsing-remitting disease fulfilling revised McDonald criteria were used as multiple sclerosis controls. Bulk CD8+ and CD4+ T cells were purified by magnetic negative isolation, while CD8+ TEMRA cells were enriched using FACS. Blood was collected in EDTA tubes and processed within 24 hours, with PBMCs isolated through density gradient centrifugation. PBMCs intended for TCR sequencing were cryopreserved in liquid nitrogen and thawed later in a water bath at 37 degrees C. A purity of at least 90% was achieved for sorted or isolated CD4+, CD8+ and CD8+ TEMRA cells.

This clonotype was sampled from a human donor with multiple sclerosis. The material sequenced was CD8+ T cells from PBMCs. The chain is made from TRBV5-1 and TRBJ2-5, and 7 bases in between align with TRBD2. The nucleotide sequence reads as follows: TGCGCCAGCAGCTTGGCGCCGGGGGGCCAAGAGACCCAGTACTTC. Its amino acids are CASSLAPGGQETQYF.